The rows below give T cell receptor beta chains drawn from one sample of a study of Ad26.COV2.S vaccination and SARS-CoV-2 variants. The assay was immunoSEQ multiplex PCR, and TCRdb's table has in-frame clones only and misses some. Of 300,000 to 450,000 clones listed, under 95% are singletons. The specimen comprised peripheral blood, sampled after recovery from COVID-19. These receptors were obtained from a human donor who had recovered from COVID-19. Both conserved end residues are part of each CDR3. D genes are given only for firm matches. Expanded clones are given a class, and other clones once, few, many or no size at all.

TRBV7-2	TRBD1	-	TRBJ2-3	CASSLIGTGNPDTQYF	TGTGCCAGCAGCTTAATTGGGACAGGGAACCCAGATACGCAGTATTTT
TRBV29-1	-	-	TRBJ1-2	CSVVLGTDYGYTF	TGCAGCGTTGTCCTCGGGACGGACTATGGCTACACCTTC
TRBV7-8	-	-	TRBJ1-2	CASTSGRAGYGYTF	TGTGCCAGCACCTCGGGCAGGGCCGGATATGGCTACACCTTC
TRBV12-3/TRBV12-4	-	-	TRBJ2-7	CASSLSGREQYF	TGTGCCAGCAGTTTAAGCGGGCGCGAGCAGTACTTC
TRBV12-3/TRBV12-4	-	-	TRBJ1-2	CASSLWGNDGYTF	TGTGCCAGCAGTTTGTGGGGGAACGATGGCTACACCTTC
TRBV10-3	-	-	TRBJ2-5	CAISGTSGETQYF	TGTGCCATCAGTGGGACCTCCGGGGAGACCCAGTACTTC
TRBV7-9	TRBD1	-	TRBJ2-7	CASSSQPGQGASYEQYF	TGTGCCAGCAGCTCTCAACCGGGACAGGGGGCTTCCTACGAGCAGTACTTC
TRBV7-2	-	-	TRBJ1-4	CASSLAPNEKLFF	TGTGCCAGCAGCTTAGCTCCCAACGAAAAACTGTTTTTT
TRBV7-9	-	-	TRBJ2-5	CASGETQYF	TGTGCCAGCGGAGAGACCCAGTACTTC
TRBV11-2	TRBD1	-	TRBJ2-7	CASSLGDRSSYEQYF	TGTGCCAGCAGCTTGGGGGACAGATCCTCCTACGAGCAGTACTTC
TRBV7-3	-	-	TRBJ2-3	CASSLSGPPGQDTQYF	TGTGCCAGCAGCTTATCGGGTCCACCCGGACAAGATACGCAGTATTTT
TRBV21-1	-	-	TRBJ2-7	CASSIGKQYF	TGTGCCAGCAGCATTGGTAAGCAGTACTTC
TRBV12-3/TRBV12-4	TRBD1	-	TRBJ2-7	CASRSTGWGEQYF	TGTGCCAGCAGATCGACAGGGTGGGGCGAGCAGTACTTC
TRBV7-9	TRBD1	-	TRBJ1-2	CASSSSGQRNYGYTF	TGTGCCAGCAGCTCTTCGGGACAGCGAAACTATGGCTACACCTTC
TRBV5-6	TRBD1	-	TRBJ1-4	CASSSGTGSEKLFF	TGTGCCAGCAGCTCCGGGACAGGGAGTGAAAAACTGTTTTTT
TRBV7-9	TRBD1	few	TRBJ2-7	CASTGQGYEQYF	TGTGCCAGCACGGGACAGGGCTACGAGCAGTACTTC
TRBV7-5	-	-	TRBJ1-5	CARSSHLSRDQPQHF	TGTGCCAGAAGCTCCCACCTGAGCAGGGATCAGCCCCAGCATTTT
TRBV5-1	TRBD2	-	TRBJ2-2	CASSLGLDRELFF	TGCGCCAGCAGCCTAGGACTAGACCGGGAGCTGTTTTTT
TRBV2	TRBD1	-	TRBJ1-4	CASSAGGNEKLFF	TGTGCCAGCAGTGCAGGGGGGAATGAAAAACTGTTTTTT
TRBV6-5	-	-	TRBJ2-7	CASSYSAAGYEQYF	TGTGCCAGCAGTTACTCCGCGGCAGGGTACGAGCAGTACTTC
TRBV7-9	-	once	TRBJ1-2	CASSSVGYTF	TGTGCCAGCAGCTCGGTAGGCTACACCTTC
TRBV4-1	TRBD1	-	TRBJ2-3	CASSPRHRGAADTQYF	TGCGCCAGCAGCCCCCGACACAGGGGCGCCGCAGATACGCAGTATTTT
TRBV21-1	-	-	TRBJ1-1	CASSKDSQGNTEAFF	TGTGCCAGCAGCAAAGACTCGCAGGGGAACACTGAAGCTTTCTTT
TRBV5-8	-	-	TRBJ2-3	CASSLLKGGADTQYF	TGTGCCAGCAGCTTGTTGAAGGGGGGCGCAGATACGCAGTATTTT
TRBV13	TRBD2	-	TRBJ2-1	CASSLSLAEQFF	TGTGCCAGCAGCTTATCACTAGCGGAGCAGTTCTTC
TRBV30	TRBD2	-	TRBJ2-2	CAWGGSGGANTGELFF	TGTGCCTGGGGAGGCAGCGGGGGGGCAAACACCGGGGAGCTGTTTTTT
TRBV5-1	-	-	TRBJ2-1	CASSFGARGGNNEQFF	TGCGCCAGCAGCTTTGGGGCGAGGGGGGGAAACAATGAGCAGTTCTTC
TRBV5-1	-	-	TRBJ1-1	CASSFMEGTEAFF	TGCGCCAGCAGCTTTATGGAGGGCACTGAAGCTTTCTTT
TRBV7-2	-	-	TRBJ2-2	CASSLIPGADTGELFF	TGTGCCAGCAGCTTAATTCCCGGGGCGGACACCGGGGAGCTGTTTTTT
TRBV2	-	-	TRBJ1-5	CASRGYNARDQPQHF	TGTGCCAGCAGGGGTTATAACGCCAGGGATCAGCCCCAGCATTTT
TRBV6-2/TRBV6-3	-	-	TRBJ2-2	CASSYPVFALETNTGELFF	TGTGCCAGCAGTTACCCGGTGTTCGCACTAGAGACGAACACCGGGGAGCTGTTTTTT
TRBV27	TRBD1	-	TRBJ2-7	CASSFSPTGDAYEQYF	TGTGCCAGCAGTTTCTCTCCGACAGGGGACGCCTACGAGCAGTACTTC
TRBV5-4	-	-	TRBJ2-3	CASSPPQTTDTQYF	TGTGCCAGCAGCCCCCCACAGACCACAGATACGCAGTATTTT
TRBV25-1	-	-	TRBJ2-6	CASSVSGANVLTF	TGTGCCAGCAGCGTCTCTGGGGCCAACGTCCTGACTTTC
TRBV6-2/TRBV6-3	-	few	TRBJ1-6	CASSYEGRNSPLHF	TGTGCCAGCAGTTACGAGGGCCGAAATTCACCCCTCCACTTT
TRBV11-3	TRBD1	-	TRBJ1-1	CASSLGTGEVGYTEAFF	TGTGCCAGCAGCTTAGGGACAGGGGAGGTTGGGTACACTGAAGCTTTCTTT